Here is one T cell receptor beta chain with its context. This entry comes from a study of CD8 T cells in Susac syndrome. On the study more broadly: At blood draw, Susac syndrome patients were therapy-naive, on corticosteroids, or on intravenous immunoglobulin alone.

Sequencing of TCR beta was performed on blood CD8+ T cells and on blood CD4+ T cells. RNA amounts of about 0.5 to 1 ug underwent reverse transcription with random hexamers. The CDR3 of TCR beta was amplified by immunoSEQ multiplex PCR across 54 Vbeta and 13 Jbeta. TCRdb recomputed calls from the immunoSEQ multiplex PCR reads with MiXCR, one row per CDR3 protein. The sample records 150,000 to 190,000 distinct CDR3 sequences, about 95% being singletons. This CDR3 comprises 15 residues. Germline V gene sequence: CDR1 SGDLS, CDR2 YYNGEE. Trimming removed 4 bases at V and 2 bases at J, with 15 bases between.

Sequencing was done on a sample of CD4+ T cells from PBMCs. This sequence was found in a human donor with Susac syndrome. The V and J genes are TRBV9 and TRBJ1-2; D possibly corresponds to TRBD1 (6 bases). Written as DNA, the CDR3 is TGTGCCAGCAGCCCTGGAGGGGGGCTCAACTATGGCTACACCTTC. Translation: CASSPGGGLNYGYTF.